These 21 T cell receptor beta chains originate from one sample sequenced in a study of OX40 agonist ivuxolimab in advanced cancers. Only in-frame clones appear in the TCRdb table, and some are missing; sequencing was by immunoSEQ multiplex PCR. The data show tens of thousands of clones, 91% seen once. This specimen was CD4+ or CD8+ T cells sorted from blood, taken in a trial of the OX40 agonist ivuxolimab. The receptors come from an adult with an advanced solid tumor such as melanoma, head and neck, liver or kidney cancer.

In its sample, this clone was seen once. The V and J genes are TRBV28 and TRBJ2-6, with 13 bases matching TRBD2. The CDR3 spans 20 residues. Germline V gives CDR1 MDHEN, CDR2 SYDVKM. V gave up 5 bases and J gave up 1 base; unmatched junction bases: 11. In DNA form, the CDR3 reads TGTGCCAGCAGTCCTAGGTCCGGACTAGCGGGAGAATCTGGGGCCAACGTCCTGACTTTC. Protein sequence: CASSPRSGLAGESGANVLTF.

The J gene is TRBJ2-1, the V gene TRBV15; 9 bases fit TRBD2. Looked up from germline, CDR1 is LNHNV and CDR2 is YYDKDF (reference sequence). The trim removed 0 bases at V and 5 bases at J, leaving 8 bases unmatched. This CDR3 spans 17 amino acids. In DNA, the CDR3 is TGTGCCACCAGCAGAGAGGGTAGCGGGGGCCTCGACAATGAGCAGTTCTTC. Translation gives CATSREGSGGLDNEQFF.

The V and J genes are TRBV28 and TRBJ1-2, with D possibly matching TRBD1 (6 bases). The germline V gene has CDR1 MDHEN and CDR2 SYDVKM. The V and J ends lost 4 bases and 4 bases respectively, with 10 bases between them. This CDR3 spans 13 amino acids. In DNA, the CDR3 is TGTGCCAGCAGTTCGACAGGAGGCTATGGCTACACCTTC. Its protein is CASSSTGGYGYTF.

This chain's CDR3 is CASSLRADLPPYNEQFF. CDR3 sequence (DNA): TGTGCCAGCAGCCTTCGGGCTGACTTGCCTCCCTACAATGAGCAGTTCTTC. The chain is built from TRBV7-6 and TRBJ2-1; D is unresolved. Per the germline V gene, CDR1 is SGHVS and CDR2 is FNYEAQ. CDR3 length: 17 amino acids. Between the trimmed V and J ends, which lost 5 bases and 2 bases, there was a span of 19 bases.

The rearrangement links TRBV13 to TRBJ1-1, with D hard to call. The length of the CDR3 is 12 residues. Trimming pared 5 bases from V and 4 bases from J, leaving 8 bases between. In germline, CDR1 is PRHDT, CDR2 FYEKMQ (reference sequence). The CDR3 protein is CASSIMRTEAFF. CDR3 nucleotide sequence: TGTGCCAGCAGCATAATGCGCACTGAAGCTTTCTTT.

The chain couples TRBV27 to TRBJ1-1; D possibly corresponds to TRBD1 (6 bases). The CDR3 loop spans 15 amino acids. V was trimmed by 0 bases and J by 0 bases, leaving 8 bases between them. CDR1 is MNHEY and CDR2 is SMNVEV in the germline V gene (reference sequence). CDR3 in DNA: TGTGCCAGCAGTTTATCCGGGACATTGAACACTGAAGCTTTCTTT. It encodes CASSLSGTLNTEAFF.

The J gene is TRBJ2-7, the V gene TRBV9; 14 positions match TRBD2. Looked up from germline, CDR1 is SGDLS and CDR2 is YYNGEE. V gave up 4 bases and J gave up 3 bases; unmatched junction bases: 3. This CDR3 region has 15 residues. CDR3 nucleotide sequence: TGTGCCAGCAGCACCGGGACTAGCGGGGGCTACGAGCAGTACTTC. Translated, it gives CASSTGTSGGYEQYF.

V gene TRBV4-2 combines with J gene TRBJ2-1, with TRBD2 matching 12 bases. The V segment lost 5 bases and the J segment 0 bases; nucleotides outside the gene matches: 5. Germline V gene sequence: CDR1 LGHNA, CDR2 YNFKEQ. This CDR3 contains 17 residues. CDR3 in amino acids: CASSSPTSGSSYNEQFF. The CDR3 DNA is TGTGCCAGCAGCTCTCCGACTAGCGGGAGCTCCTACAATGAGCAGTTCTTC.

The chain is built from TRBV28 and TRBJ2-7; a possible D gene is TRBD2 (5 bases). The V gene's germline CDR1 is MDHEN and CDR2 SYDVKM. V was cut by 10 bases and J by 6 bases, with 19 bases left in between. The CDR3 extends over 13 amino acids. For the CDR3, the DNA is TGTGCCACCATCGAGGTGGGAGTAGGCGAGCAGTACTTC. It yields the protein CATIEVGVGEQYF.

The gene calls are TRBV4-3 and TRBJ2-1, with D possibly matching TRBD2 (6 bases). Per the germline V gene, CDR1 is LGHNA and CDR2 is YSLEER. Trimming took off 4 bases at V and 9 bases at J, with 13 bases between the two ends. CDR3 length: 13 residues. The CDR3 is CASSPMEGSEQFF. CDR3 in DNA: TGCGCCAGCAGCCCCATGGAGGGAAGTGAGCAGTTCTTC.

The chain links TRBV15 to TRBJ2-1, with 7 nucleotides matching TRBD2. Germline values: CDR1 LNHNV, CDR2 YYDKDF (reference sequence). Losses at the gene ends were 3 bases for V and 5 bases for J; bases not matched to a gene: 10. The CDR3 spans 16 residues. CDR3 amino acids: CATSSFSSGGNNEQFF. CDR3 DNA sequence: TGTGCCACCAGCAGCTTCTCTAGCGGAGGGAACAATGAGCAGTTCTTC.

The chain carries TRBV27 and TRBJ2-2, with D unclear. Germline V gene data show CDR1 as MNHEY and CDR2 as SMNVEV (reference sequence). The CDR3 runs 13 residues. V lost 3 bases, J lost 6 bases, and 8 bases lay in between. CDR3 loop: CASSFSRSGELFF. The CDR3 nucleotides read TGTGCCAGCAGTTTCTCACGGTCCGGGGAGCTGTTTTTT.

V is TRBV6-5 and J is TRBJ1-5, with a weak D call TRBD1 (6 bases). Germline CDR1 is MNHEY and CDR2 is SVGAGI. V was trimmed by 5 bases and J by 8 bases, leaving 19 bases between them. The CDR3 covers 15 residues. The CDR3 region has the DNA TGTGCCAGCAGTCTACCAGGGGAGGATAGCAAGCCCCAGCATTTT. Residues: CASSLPGEDSKPQHF.

This sequence joins TRBV27 and TRBJ1-5; TRBD1 matches 7 bases. This CDR3 is built from 13 residues. Losses at the gene ends were 9 bases for V and 6 bases for J; bases not matched to a gene: 8. CDR1 and CDR2 (germline): MNHEY, SMNVEV (reference sequence). CDR3 sequence reads: CASRQGGIQPQHF. Here the CDR3 DNA reads TGTGCCAGTCGACAGGGAGGTATTCAGCCCCAGCATTTT.

The V and J genes are TRBV4-3 and TRBJ1-1, with TRBD1 matching over 8 bases. CDR1 is LGHNA, CDR2 YSLEER, per germline. V was clipped by 0 bases and J by 7 bases; unmatched bases: 13. The CDR3 loop spans 17 amino acids. The CDR3 nucleotides read TGCGCCAGCAGCCAAGATAGTTTAGCAGGGGGCGGATTTGAAGCTTTCTTT. Translation gives CASSQDSLAGGGFEAFF.

J is TRBJ2-7 and V is TRBV7-6; the D is unclear. The J call may be incorrect, as the DNA end agrees better with TRBJ2-1. The CDR3 loop spans 15 amino acids. The germline V gene has CDR1 SGHVS and CDR2 FNYEAQ. For the CDR3, the DNA is TGTGCCAGCAGCCGAGACGAAAGCTCCTACAATGAGCAGTTCTTC. It is translated as CASSRDESSYNEQFF.

The chain carries TRBV12-5 and TRBJ2-1; 9 nucleotides match TRBD2. The CDR3 contains 16 residues. Germline V gene lookup returns CDR1 LGHNT and CDR2 FRNRAP. V was clipped by 5 bases and J by 4 bases; unmatched bases: 9. For the CDR3, the DNA is TGTGCTAGTGGTCCTCCCGCTAGCGGGGAATACAATGAGCAGTTCTTC. Protein: CASGPPASGEYNEQFF.

The V call is TRBV25-1, the J call TRBJ2-5; D is ambiguous. The CDR3 is 10 amino acids. V was cut by 4 bases and J by 4 bases, with 1 base left in between. Germline V gives CDR1 MGHDK, CDR2 SYGVNS. The CDR3 DNA follows: TGTGCCAGCAGTGGAGAGACCCAGTACTTC. This codes for CASSGETQYF. Supplemented by reference TRBV25-1 and TRBJ2-5, the full variable domain reads EADIYQTPRYLVIGTGKKITLECSQTMGHDKMYWYQQDPGMELHLIHYSYGVNSTEKGDLSSESTVSRIRTEHFPLTLESARPSHTSQYLCASSGETQYFGPGTRLLVL.

The chain couples TRBV5-1 to TRBJ2-1; a possible D gene is TRBD1 (6 bases). Germline CDR1 and CDR2: SGHRS and YFSETQ. Trimming pared 7 bases from V and 9 bases from J, leaving 17 bases between. The CDR3 covers 13 residues. The CDR3 region is CASANPPGAEQFF. The DNA of the CDR3 is TGCGCCAGCGCAAACCCCCCAGGGGCTGAGCAGTTCTTC. Together with reference TRBV5-1 and TRBJ2-1, the CDR3 gives the full variable domain: KAGVTQTPRYLIKTRGQQVTLSCSPISGHRSVSWYQQTPGQGLQFLFEYFSETQRNKGNFPGRFSGRQFSNSRSEMNVSTLELGDSALYLCASANPPGAEQFFGPGTRLTVL.

This rearrangement joins TRBV7-2 to TRBJ2-5, with D hard to call. V was clipped by 1 base and J by 4 bases, with 16 bases between them. The CDR3 covers 16 residues. Looked up from germline, CDR1 is SGHTA and CDR2 is FQGNSA. The CDR3 coding sequence is TGTGCCAGCAGCTTAGGGAACGACGCTCCGCTAGAGACCCAGTACTTC. Residues: CASSLGNDAPLETQYF.

This rearrangement joins TRBV4-1 to TRBJ1-5, with D uncertain. The CDR3 spans 13 residues. The V and J ends lost 0 bases and 7 bases respectively, with 7 bases between them. Germline V gives CDR1 MGHRA, CDR2 YSYEKL. CDR3 sequence (DNA): TGCGCCAGCAGCCAAGACGGTAGCCAGCCCCAGCATTTT. Translated, it gives CASSQDGSQPQHF.